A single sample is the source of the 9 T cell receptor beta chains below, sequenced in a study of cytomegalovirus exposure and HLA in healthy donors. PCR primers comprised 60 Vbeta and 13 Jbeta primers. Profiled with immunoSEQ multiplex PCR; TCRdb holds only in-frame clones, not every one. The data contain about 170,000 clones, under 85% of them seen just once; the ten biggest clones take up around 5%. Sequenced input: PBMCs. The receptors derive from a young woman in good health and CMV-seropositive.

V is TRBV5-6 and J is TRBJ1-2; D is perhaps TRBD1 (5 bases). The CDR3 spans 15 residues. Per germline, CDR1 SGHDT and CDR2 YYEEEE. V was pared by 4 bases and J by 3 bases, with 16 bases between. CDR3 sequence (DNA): TGTGCCAGCAGCAACTACTGGGGGGTTGACTATGGCTACACCTTC. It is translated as CASSNYWGVDYGYTF.

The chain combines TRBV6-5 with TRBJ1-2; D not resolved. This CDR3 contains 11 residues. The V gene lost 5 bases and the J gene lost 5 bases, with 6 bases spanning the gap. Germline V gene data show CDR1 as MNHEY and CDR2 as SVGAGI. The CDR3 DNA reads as TGTGCCAGCAGTACCGGGTATGGCTACACCTTC. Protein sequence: CASSTGYGYTF.

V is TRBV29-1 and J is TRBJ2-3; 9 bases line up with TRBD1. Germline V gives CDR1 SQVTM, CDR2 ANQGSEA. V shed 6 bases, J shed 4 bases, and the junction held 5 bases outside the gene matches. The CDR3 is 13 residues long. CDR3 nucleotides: TGCAGCGTGGGGGACAGGGAGGCAGATACGCAGTATTTT. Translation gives CSVGDREADTQYF.

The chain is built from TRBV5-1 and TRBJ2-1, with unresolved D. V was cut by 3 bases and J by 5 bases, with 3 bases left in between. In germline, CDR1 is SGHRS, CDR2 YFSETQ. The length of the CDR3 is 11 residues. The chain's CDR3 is CASSSHNEQFF. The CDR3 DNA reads TGCGCCAGCAGCTCTCACAATGAGCAGTTCTTC. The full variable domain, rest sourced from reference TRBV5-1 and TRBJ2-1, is KAGVTQTPRYLIKTRGQQVTLSCSPISGHRSVSWYQQTPGQGLQFLFEYFSETQRNKGNFPGRFSGRQFSNSRSEMNVSTLELGDSALYLCASSSHNEQFFGPGTRLTVL.

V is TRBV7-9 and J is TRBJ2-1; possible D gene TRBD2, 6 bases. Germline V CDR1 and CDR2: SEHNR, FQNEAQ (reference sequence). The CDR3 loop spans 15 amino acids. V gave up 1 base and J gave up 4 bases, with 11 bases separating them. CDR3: CASSLGGTPYNEQFF. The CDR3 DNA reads TGTGCCAGCAGCTTAGGGGGGACTCCGTACAATGAGCAGTTCTTC.

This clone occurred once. In DNA, the CDR3 is TGTGCCAGCAGCTTGGGGGGCCCCGTTCGCTACGAGCAGTACTTC. This sequence encodes CASSLGGPVRYEQYF. The chain joins TRBV5-4 to TRBJ2-7; a possible D gene is TRBD1 (5 bases). Trimming removed 0 bases from V and 3 bases from J, with 13 bases in between. This CDR3 has 15 residues. The germline V gene encodes CDR1 SGHNT and CDR2 YYREEE (reference sequence).

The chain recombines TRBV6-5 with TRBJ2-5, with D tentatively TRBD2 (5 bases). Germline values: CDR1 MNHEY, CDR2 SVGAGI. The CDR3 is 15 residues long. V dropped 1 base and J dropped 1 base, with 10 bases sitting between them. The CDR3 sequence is CASSYFGSFQETQYF. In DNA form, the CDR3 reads TGTGCCAGCAGTTACTTTGGGAGCTTCCAAGAGACCCAGTACTTC.

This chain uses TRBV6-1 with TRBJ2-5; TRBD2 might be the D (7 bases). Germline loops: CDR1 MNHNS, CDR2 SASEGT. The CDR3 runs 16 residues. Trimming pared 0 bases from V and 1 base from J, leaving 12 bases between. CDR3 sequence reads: CASSEARGGGQETQYF. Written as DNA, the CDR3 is TGTGCCAGCAGTGAAGCCAGGGGAGGGGGCCAAGAGACCCAGTACTTC.

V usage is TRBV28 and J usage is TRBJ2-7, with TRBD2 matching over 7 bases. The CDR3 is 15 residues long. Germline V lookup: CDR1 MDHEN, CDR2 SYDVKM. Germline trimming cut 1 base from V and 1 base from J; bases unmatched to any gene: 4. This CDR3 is CASSLSGGSSYEQYF. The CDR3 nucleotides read TGTGCCAGCAGTTTATCGGGGGGATCGTCCTACGAGCAGTACTTC.